The text below deals with one TCR beta chain. Its cognate antigen is unknown. Using immunoSEQ multiplex PCR, the repertoire was profiled, and TCRdb retains in-frame clones only, with some absent. Here the sample spans 210,000 or so clones, approximately 94% being singletons. Germline-derived CDR1 and CDR2 are SGHTA and FQGTGA. Trimming stripped 5 bases from V and 1 base from J, with 5 bases between. The CDR3 runs to 12 residues. These data originate in a study of T cell responses to AZD1222 COVID-19 vaccine. General study findings and limits: Seropositivity was recorded at baseline in only a handful of AZD1222 recipients. White British ancestry dominated among donors, who included more females, and clonal diversity was possibly underestimated. Close to half of all spike-specific TCRs reportedly target regions of the variants that are unmutated. Repertoires were obtained solely post-peak T cell response.

The receptor comes from an adult who received the MenACWY meningococcal vaccine as a control. The genes are TRBV7-3 and TRBJ1-1; D uncertain. This specimen was peripheral blood, taken 28 days after the second dose of the MenACWY control vaccine. The CDR3 is CASSRRNTEAFF. CDR3 in DNA: TGTGCCAGCAGCCGGCGGAACACTGAAGCTTTCTTT.